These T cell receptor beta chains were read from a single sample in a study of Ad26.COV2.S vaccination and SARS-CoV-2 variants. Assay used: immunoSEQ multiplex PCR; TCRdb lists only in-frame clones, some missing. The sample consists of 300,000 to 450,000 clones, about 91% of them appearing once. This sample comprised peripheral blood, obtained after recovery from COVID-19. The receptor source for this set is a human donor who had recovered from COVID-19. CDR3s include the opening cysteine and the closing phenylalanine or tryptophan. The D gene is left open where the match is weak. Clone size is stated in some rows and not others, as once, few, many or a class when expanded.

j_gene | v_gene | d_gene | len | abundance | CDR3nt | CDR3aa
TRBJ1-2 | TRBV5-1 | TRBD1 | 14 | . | TGCGCCAGCAGCTCCACAGGGGCGGACTATGGCTACACCTTC | CASSSTGADYGYTF
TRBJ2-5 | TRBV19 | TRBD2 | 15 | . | TGTGCCAGTAGTATGGCGCTAGCGGGGTCTGAGACCCAGTACTTC | CASSMALAGSETQYF
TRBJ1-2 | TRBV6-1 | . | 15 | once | TGTGCCAGCAGTGATGGGACCGATAGTTTGTATGGCTACACCTTC | CASSDGTDSLYGYTF
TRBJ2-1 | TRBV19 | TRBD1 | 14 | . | TGTGCCAGTAGTATCCAGGGGGTACACAATGAGCAGTTCTTC | CASSIQGVHNEQFF
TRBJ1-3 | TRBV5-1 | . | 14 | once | TGCGCCAGCAGCTTGGCTGGCGGTGGAAACACCATATATTTT | CASSLAGGGNTIYF
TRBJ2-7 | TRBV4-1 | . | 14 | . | TGCGCCAGCAGCCCTTACAGGGACGCCTACGAGCAGTACTTC | CASSPYRDAYEQYF
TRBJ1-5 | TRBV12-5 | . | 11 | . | TGTGCTAGTGGACTCAATCAGCCCCAGCATTTT | CASGLNQPQHF
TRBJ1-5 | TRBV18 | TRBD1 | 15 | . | TGTGCCAGCTCACCCGGACAGGGTACTAATCAGCCCCAGCATTTT | CASSPGQGTNQPQHF
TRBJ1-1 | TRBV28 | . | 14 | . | TGTGCCAGCAGTTTGGGGAACCCTCGTGCTGAAGCTTTCTTT | CASSLGNPRAEAFF
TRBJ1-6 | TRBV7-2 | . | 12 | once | TGTGCCAGTGGCCCCTATAATTCACCCCTCCACTTT | CASGPYNSPLHF
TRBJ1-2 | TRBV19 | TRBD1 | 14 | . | TGTGCCAGTAGTCCTGGGACAGGTAACTATGGCTACACCTTC | CASSPGTGNYGYTF
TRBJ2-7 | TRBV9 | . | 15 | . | TGTGCCAGCAGCCCCACAGTAAAGGGCACCTACGAGCAGTACTTC | CASSPTVKGTYEQYF
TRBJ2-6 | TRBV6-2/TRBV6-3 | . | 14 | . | TGTGCCAGCAGTGGGACTTATGGGGCCAACGTCCTGACTTTC | CASSGTYGANVLTF